The 18 T cell receptor beta chains in this list originate from one sample, sequenced in a study of cytomegalovirus exposure and HLA in healthy donors. Vbeta (60) and Jbeta (13) primers were used in the PCR. Clones were sequenced by immunoSEQ multiplex PCR, and TCRdb holds only the in-frame ones, with some missing. This sample carries more than 85,000 clones, around 73% of them seen once, and the ten largest clones take roughly 1.2%. The sequencing sample was made of PBMCs. These receptors came from a man aged 25-45 years in good health and CMV-seronegative.

J is TRBJ2-7 and V is TRBV5-4; D gene uncertain. The CDR3 has 15 amino acids. V was pared by 3 bases and J by 6 bases, with 19 bases between. Germline CDR1 reads SGHNT; CDR2 reads YYREEE (reference sequence). The CDR3 loop is CASSSITSRPSEQYF. CDR3 DNA: TGTGCCAGCAGCTCTATAACTTCCAGGCCGTCCGAGCAGTACTTC.

The chain uses TRBV6-5 and TRBJ2-1, with 8 bases identical to TRBD1. Trimming removed 5 bases from V and 5 bases from J; junction bases left unmatched: 2. Germline loops: CDR1 MNHEY, CDR2 SVGAGI. This CDR3 comprises 13 residues. Written as DNA, the CDR3 is TGTGCCAGCAGTCAGACAGGGGACAATGAGCAGTTCTTC. Translating it yields CASSQTGDNEQFF.

The rearrangement uses TRBV9 and TRBJ2-1; the match to TRBD1 covers 7 bases. There are 17 residues in the CDR3. V lost 0 bases to trimming and J lost 4 bases; unmatched junction nucleotides: 10. Looked up from germline, CDR1 is SGDLS and CDR2 is YYNGEE. Here the CDR3 reads CASSVDQTGWWYNEQFF. CDR3 bases: TGTGCCAGCAGCGTAGATCAGACAGGGTGGTGGTACAATGAGCAGTTCTTC.

The chain recombines TRBV19 with TRBJ2-7; 10 bases agree with TRBD2. The V segment lost 2 bases and the J segment 2 bases; nucleotides outside the gene matches: 6. This CDR3 is 16 amino acids long. In germline, CDR1 is LNHDA, CDR2 SQIVND (reference sequence). Here the CDR3 reads CASSILAGVLTYEQYF. DNA for the CDR3: TGTGCCAGTAGTATACTAGCGGGGGTGTTAACCTACGAGCAGTACTTC. Complete variable domain (other parts from reference TRBV19 and TRBJ2-7): DGGITQSPKYLFRKEGQNVTLSCEQNLNHDAMYWYRQDPGQGLRLIYYSQIVNDFQKGDIAEGYSVSREKKESFPLTVTSAQKNPTAFYLCASSILAGVLTYEQYFGPGTRLTVT.

This chain uses TRBV14 with TRBJ1-1; the D is unclear. The CDR3 has 14 amino acids. V was trimmed by 3 bases and J by 1 base, leaving 9 bases between them. Per germline, CDR1 SGHDN and CDR2 FVKESK. The CDR3 is CASSHGRGNTEAFF. As DNA, the CDR3 is TGTGCCAGCAGCCACGGGCGGGGGAACACTGAAGCTTTCTTT. Supplemented by reference TRBV14 and TRBJ1-1, the full variable domain reads EAGVTQFPSHSVIEKGQTVTLRCDPISGHDNLYWYRRVMGKEIKFLLHFVKESKQDESGMPNNRFLAERTGGTYSTLKVQPAELEDSGVYFCASSHGRGNTEAFFGQGTRLTVV.

On this clone itself: Different DNA sequences within this sample yield the same CDR3. CDR3 bases: TGCGCCAGCAGCCAAGAAGGTGGAGACCTGAACACTGAAGCTTTCTTT. The encoded protein is CASSQEGGDLNTEAFF. The J gene is TRBJ1-1, the V gene TRBV4-1; D is ambiguous. V was clipped by 0 bases and J by 0 bases, with 11 bases between them. CDR3 length: 16 residues. Germline lookup yields CDR1 MGHRA and CDR2 YSYEKL.

The rearrangement joins TRBV28 to TRBJ2-1; D perhaps matches TRBD2 (5 bases). CDR1 is MDHEN and CDR2 is SYDVKM in the germline V gene. The V end lost 3 bases, the J end lost 4 bases, and 16 bases lay between the germline ends. This CDR3 has 16 amino acids. The CDR3, as DNA: TGTGCCAGCAGTTTTTCGCTCGTCGGACTGTACAATGAGCAGTTCTTC. It specifies CASSFSLVGLYNEQFF.

The CDR3 bases are TGTGCCAGCAGTTACAGCGACAGGATTAACTATGGCTACACCTTC. It translates to CASSYSDRINYGYTF. This chain joins TRBV6-5 and TRBJ1-2, with D perhaps TRBD1 (6 bases). Trimming took off 2 bases at V and 1 base at J, with 11 bases between the two ends. This CDR3 has 15 amino acids. Germline CDR1 is MNHEY and CDR2 is SVGAGI.

The V and J genes are TRBV6-6 and TRBJ2-2; 7 bases are a match to TRBD1. Germline CDR1 reads MNHNY; CDR2 reads SVGAGI (reference sequence). The CDR3 runs 16 residues. V trimming: 0 bases; J trimming: 1 base; junction bases outside the gene matches: 2. CDR3: CASSYSRQGNTGELFF. CDR3 bases: TGTGCCAGCAGTTACTCTCGACAGGGGAACACCGGGGAGCTGTTTTTT.

The chain joins TRBV6-6 to TRBJ2-3; TRBD1 is a possible D gene (6 bases). Trimming shortened V by 5 bases and J by 1 base, and 13 bases separated the two germline ends. The CDR3 extends over 15 amino acids. In germline, CDR1 is MNHNY, CDR2 SVGAGI (reference sequence). The CDR3 bases are TGTGCCAGCAGTGTGGGGGCAGGGGGCACAGATACGCAGTATTTT. It codes for CASSVGAGGTDTQYF.

The V gene is TRBV19, the J gene TRBJ1-5, with 8 positions matching TRBD1. J was trimmed by 0 bases and V by 7 bases; bases with no gene match: 8. This CDR3 comprises 16 residues. The germline V gene encodes CDR1 LNHDA and CDR2 SQIVND (reference sequence). In DNA, the CDR3 is TGTGCCAGTACCCCGGACAGGGTATATAGCAATCAGCCCCAGCATTTT. It yields the protein CASTPDRVYSNQPQHF.

Concerning this clone itself: Germline and junction disagree at one end, which may indicate a read error. The CDR3 DNA is TGTTCCAGCAGCTTAGCTACTAATGAGCAGTTCTTC. Its translation: CSSSLATNEQFF. The chain links TRBV7-9 to TRBJ2-1, with D unclear. This CDR3 is 12 amino acids long. Germline loops: CDR1 SEHNR, CDR2 FQNEAQ (reference sequence).

A single count supports this clone. The chain employs TRBV27 and TRBJ1-5, with D unclear. CDR3 length equals 16 residues. The V end was cut by 0 bases, the J end by 2 bases, with 11 bases between. Germline CDR1 MNHEY, CDR2 SMNVEV (reference sequence). CDR3 nucleotides: TGTGCCAGCAGTTTATCGTCAGGTTACGGCAATCAGCCCCAGCATTTT. Translated, it gives CASSLSSGYGNQPQHF.

This chain uses TRBV5-1 with TRBJ1-4; TRBD1 is a possible D gene (6 bases). From germline, CDR1 is SGHRS and CDR2 YFSETQ. This CDR3 is built from 17 residues. V was shortened by 0 bases and J by 7 bases, with 19 bases between the two germline ends. CDR3 in amino acids: CASSLGLQGPVGEKLFF. The CDR3 DNA sequence: TGCGCCAGCAGCTTGGGCTTACAGGGCCCGGTTGGTGAAAAACTGTTTTTT.

The gene calls are TRBV18 and TRBJ2-5; D possibly corresponds to TRBD2 (5 bases). This CDR3 has 14 amino acids. Trimming took 3 bases from V and 5 from J, leaving 13 bases between them. Per the germline V gene, CDR1 is KGHSH and CDR2 is LQKENI. The CDR3 sequence is CASSPEDRRETQYF. In nucleotides, the CDR3 is TGTGCCAGCTCACCGGAGGACCGCCGGGAGACCCAGTACTTC.

This sequence joins TRBV19 and TRBJ1-5; 10 nucleotides agree with TRBD1. This CDR3 contains 15 residues. Germline V gene lookup returns CDR1 LNHDA and CDR2 SQIVND (reference sequence). V gave up 3 bases and J gave up 4 bases; unmatched junction bases: 3. CDR3 nucleotide sequence: TGTGCCAGTAGTATGGAGGACAGGGGGAATCAGCCCCAGCATTTT. Its translation is CASSMEDRGNQPQHF.

The chain joins TRBV4-1 to TRBJ1-4; possibly TRBD1 for D (5 bases). This CDR3 region has 16 residues. V lost 8 bases and J 6 bases, leaving 22 bases between the germline ends. The germline gives CDR1 MGHRA, CDR2 YSYEKL. CDR3 in DNA: TGCGCCAGCTCCCCGGGGAGGAGGGGAGGAGATGAAAAACTGTTTTTT. Its protein is CASSPGRRGGDEKLFF.

CDR3 loop: CASSLDSSEAFF. In nucleotides, the CDR3 is TGCGCCAGCAGCCTAGACAGCTCTGAAGCTTTCTTT. The rearrangement links TRBV10-2 to TRBJ1-1; the D gene is possibly TRBD1 (5 bases). Trimming shortened V by 6 bases and J by 6 bases, and 11 bases separated the two germline ends. The CDR3 is made up of 12 amino acids. Germline V gene sequence: CDR1 WSHSY, CDR2 SAAADI.